One sample yielded the 9 T cell receptor beta chains listed below, sequenced in a study of CD8 T cells in Susac syndrome. RNA totalling about 0.45 to 1 ug underwent reverse transcription with random hexamers. MiXCR, run by TCRdb on the immunoSEQ multiplex PCR reads, gives a single entry per CDR3 protein. The table has some 120,000 distinct CDR3 sequences, 94% seen once. The sequenced sample was CD4+ T cells from PBMCs. The receptors come from a human donor in good health.

The CDR3 DNA follows: TGCAGTGCTCTAAAAGAGACCCAGTACTTC. Its translation: CSALKETQYF. V is TRBV20-1 and J is TRBJ2-5; no reliable D call. The CDR3 consists of 10 residues. V was shortened by 5 bases and J by 3 bases, with 4 bases between the two germline ends. Per germline, CDR1 DFQATT and CDR2 SNEGSKA (reference sequence).

This chain joins TRBV6-5 and TRBJ2-1, with 8 positions matching TRBD1. This CDR3 has 15 residues. Trimming cost V 7 bases and J 6 bases; bases outside gene matches: 11. Germline CDR1 reads MNHEY; CDR2 reads SVGAGI. The CDR3 nucleotides read TGTGCCAGCACCTCATCGACAGGGGATCGCAATGAGCAGTTCTTC. Its protein product is CASTSSTGDRNEQFF.

The rearrangement joins TRBV27 to TRBJ1-2; 7 nucleotides line up with TRBD1. Germline V gene data show CDR1 as MNHEY and CDR2 as SMNVEV (reference sequence). The ends lost 5 bases at V and 2 bases at J; junction bases unmatched: 14. This CDR3 has 17 amino acids. The CDR3: CASSPYTTGNWNYGYTF. As DNA, the CDR3 is TGTGCCAGCAGTCCATACACGACAGGGAATTGGAACTATGGCTACACCTTC.

The chain carries TRBV4-2 and TRBJ2-7, with D tentatively TRBD2 (6 bases). CDR3 length: 12 amino acids. V was shortened by 3 bases and J by 5 bases, with 8 bases between the two germline ends. Germline-derived CDR1 and CDR2 are LGHNA and YNFKEQ. In DNA form, the CDR3 reads TGTGCCAGCAGCCAGCGGGGTCACGAGCAGTACTTC. Translated: CASSQRGHEQYF.

This chain uses TRBV27 with TRBJ2-7; D might be TRBD1 (7 bases). Germline assignment: CDR1 MNHEY and CDR2 SMNVEV (reference sequence). The CDR3 totals 14 residues. Trimming took off 6 bases at V and 3 bases at J, with 15 bases between the two ends. This chain's CDR3 is CASSHARGVYEQYF. The DNA of the CDR3 is TGTGCCAGCAGCCACGCCAGGGGGGTCTACGAGCAGTACTTC.

The chain joins TRBV11-2 to TRBJ1-1; D perhaps matches TRBD1 (5 bases). This CDR3 region has 16 residues. Germline V lookup: CDR1 SGHAT, CDR2 FQNNGV. With 5 bases removed from V and 0 bases from J, the gap between germline ends came to 16 bases. CDR3 sequence (DNA): TGTGCCAGCAGCCCCAACCCGGGACGGTTGAACACTGAAGCTTTCTTT. Translation gives CASSPNPGRLNTEAFF.

The gene calls are TRBV7-8 and TRBJ2-2, with TRBD2 identical over 7 bases. CDR3 length: 16 residues. Germline V lookup: CDR1 SGHVS, CDR2 FQNEAQ. Trimming took 4 bases from V and 0 from J; bases not matched to a gene: 5. CDR3 bases: TGTGCCAGCAGCTCCCCTAGCGGAGCGAACACCGGGGAGCTGTTTTTT. This sequence encodes CASSSPSGANTGELFF.

The sample holds one count of this clonotype. This chain joins TRBV3-1 and TRBJ1-6; no reliable D call. Looked up from germline, CDR1 is LGHDT and CDR2 is YNNKEL (reference sequence). CDR3 length: 15 residues. Trimming removed 7 bases at V and 6 bases at J, with 16 bases between. Written as DNA, the CDR3 is TGTGCCAGCAAGGGCGAAGAAATAACTAATTCACCCCTCCACTTT. This codes for CASKGEEITNSPLHF.

The chain carries TRBV7-2 and TRBJ2-3; 7 bases line up with TRBD1. The CDR3 runs 17 residues. J lost 3 bases, V lost 1 base, and 10 bases had no gene match. Per the germline V gene, CDR1 is SGHTA and CDR2 is FQGNSA. CDR3 sequence: CASSLGWATGSTDTQYF. CDR3 nucleotide sequence: TGTGCCAGCAGCTTAGGGTGGGCGACAGGGTCAACAGATACGCAGTATTTT.